This T cell receptor beta chain originates from a study of cytomegalovirus exposure and HLA in healthy donors. With regard to this clone: The antigen is not known.

Germline trimming cut 4 bases from V and 0 bases from J; bases unmatched to any gene: 7. The germline gives CDR1 SGHNT, CDR2 YYREEE (reference sequence). The CDR3 consists of 16 residues. 13 Jbeta primers and 60 Vbeta primers were used for the PCR. Authors' analysis steps: Later reanalysis found roughly 80 million unique TCR beta chains, roughly 10 million of them shared. This table comes from immunoSEQ multiplex PCR, and its TCRdb copy is limited to in-frame clones, with some not included. V and J calls and clone size are copied from that table; D and trimming were computed from the DNA. The sample holds more than 80,000 clones, approximately 80% seen once. Study-wide points: In an earlier analysis, about 87% or about 30%: the productive usage of most TCR beta V segments. The CMV antigen specificity of three CMV-associated chains was confirmed through in vitro analysis.

The chain couples TRBV5-4 to TRBJ1-3; 7 bases match TRBD1. The sequence came from a man aged 45-65 years in good health and CMV-seronegative. The sequenced material came from PBMCs. CDR3 in DNA: TGTGCCAGCAGCGGGACAGCCTCACTCTCTGGAAACACCATATATTTT. Encoded protein: CASSGTASLSGNTIYF. Based on the CDR3 plus reference TRBV5-4 and TRBJ1-3, the full variable domain is ETGVTQSPTHLIKTRGQQVTLRCSSQSGHNTVSWYQQALGQGPQFIFQYYREEENGRGNFPPRFSGLQFPNYSSELNVNALELDDSALYLCASSGTASLSGNTIYFGEGSWLTVV.